The 11 T cell receptor beta chains reported below all come from one sample, sequenced in a study of glioma-infiltrating T cells (dated by TCRdb to the mid-2010s). TCRdb names Illumina MiSeq as the instrument used. TCR alpha and beta CDR3 regions were amplified with the iRepertoire nested amplicon-rescue multiplex PCR (arm-PCR) platform from RNA. TCRdb applied fastp at Q25 and MiXCR to the public reads, then kept only in-frame beta chains. Here each entry gathers all rows of one CDR3 protein and keeps the most common genes and DNA. This sample is represented by 44,000 or so distinct CDR3 sequences; 20% to 25% of them were singletons. Around 6.3% of the sample goes to the ten largest clones. The material sequenced was glioma tissue, nonneoplastic brain tissue, or PBMCs (not recorded which). These receptors were taken from a human donor with low-grade glioma or glioblastoma, undergoing nonglioma brain surgery, or in good health (not recorded which).

Ten or more counts support this clonotype. CDR3 region: CSARSGLQGEQYF. The CDR3 DNA reads as TGCAGTGCTAGATCCGGGCTTCAAGGGGAGCAGTACTTC. The rearrangement uses TRBV20-1 and TRBJ2-7; D is uncertain. Trimming removed 2 bases from V and 7 bases from J, with 15 bases in between. Germline V gives CDR1 DFQATT, CDR2 SNEGSKA (reference sequence). This CDR3 is built from 13 residues.

There are many counts of this clonotype. CDR3 protein: CASSLQDRTKQYF. The CDR3 DNA reads as TGTGCCAGCTCACTCCAGGACAGGACGAAGCAGTACTTC. The chain has TRBV18 and TRBJ2-7, with 7 bases that match TRBD1. The V gene end was trimmed by 4 bases and the J gene end by 8 bases; junction bases not matched to a gene: 8. Germline V lookup: CDR1 KGHSH, CDR2 LQKENI. This CDR3 spans 13 amino acids.

This clonotype was seen many times. The chain joins TRBV12-3 or TRBV12-4 to TRBJ1-1, with a weak D call TRBD1 (6 bases). The CDR3 loop spans 14 amino acids. The V and J ends lost 5 bases and 13 bases respectively, with 23 bases between them. The CDR3 coding sequence is TGTGCCAGCAGTCCAAGTACATCCGGGGGCTCAGATTTCTTT. The encoded protein is CASSPSTSGGSDFF.

Note on this clonotype: This may arise from a read error, as a much more abundant clone is one base away. The genes are TRBV4-1 and TRBJ2-1; TRBD2 aligns across 8 bases. This CDR3 has 16 residues. Germline V gene sequence: CDR1 MGHRA, CDR2 YSYEKL. V lost 1 base, J lost 8 bases, and 10 bases stayed unmatched. CDR3 sequence (DNA): TGCGCCAGCAGCCAAGGCGGGACTAGTCGTTTCGATGAGCAGTTCTTC. This sequence encodes CASSQGGTSRFDEQFF.

This clonotype was counted a few times. V usage is TRBV29-1 and J usage is TRBJ2-7; D unclear. Germline V gene lookup returns CDR1 SQVTM and CDR2 ANQGSEA. Trimming pared 1 base from V and 5 bases from J, leaving 9 bases between. This CDR3 comprises 12 residues. CDR3 protein: CSVEGSADEQYF. Written as DNA, the CDR3 is TGCAGCGTTGAAGGGTCGGCGGACGAGCAGTACTTC.

This clonotype showed up many times. The rearrangement links TRBV24-1 to TRBJ2-1; 7 bases map to TRBD2. V trimming: 7 bases; J trimming: 10 bases; junction bases outside the gene matches: 9. This CDR3 has 13 residues. In germline, CDR1 is KGHDR, CDR2 SFDVKD. In DNA form, the CDR3 reads TGTGCCACCAGGGCGGGAGATTTTGGGGAGCAGTTCTTC. Amino acid sequence: CATRAGDFGEQFF.

For this clonotype: Its ends do not fully match the called genes, so a read error is possible. The chain carries TRBV20-1 and TRBJ2-7, with D possibly matching TRBD2 (5 bases). CDR3 size: 14 residues. Germline V gene data show CDR1 as DFQATT and CDR2 as SNEGSKA (reference sequence). The CDR3 loop is CSAPDSSSSYEQYF. The CDR3 nucleotides are TGCAGTGCCCCGGACTCCTCCTCCTCCTACGAGCAATACTTC.

In its sample, this clonotype was seen many times. The rearrangement links TRBV2 to TRBJ2-7, with a possible D match to TRBD2 (5 bases). Trimming took 1 base from V and 3 from J, leaving 13 bases between them. CDR1 and CDR2 from the germline V gene are SNHLY and FYNNEI. CDR3 length: 15 amino acids. The CDR3 DNA reads as TGTGCCAGCAGTGAAGGATCCCGCGGACTCTACGAGCAGTACGTC. Translated: CASSEGSRGLYEQYV.

At least ten counts were recorded for this clonotype. The V call is TRBV2, the J call TRBJ1-1; D not certain. This CDR3 comprises 17 residues. The germline V and J ends were trimmed by 2 bases and 0 bases, with 16 bases remaining between them. Germline values: CDR1 SNHLY, CDR2 FYNNEI. CDR3: CASSETDLTRLNTEAFF. The CDR3 bases are TGTGCCAGCAGTGAAACAGATCTAACCAGATTGAACACTGAAGCTTTCTTT. The variable domain in full, completed from reference TRBV2 and TRBJ1-1, reads EPEVTQTPSHQVTQMGQEVILRCVPISNHLYFYWYRQILGQKVEFLVSFYNNEISEKSEIFDDQFSVERPDGSNFTLKIRSTKLEDSAMYFCASSETDLTRLNTEAFFGQGTRLTVV.

A word on this clonotype: Its ends do not fully match the called genes, so a read error is possible. This chain connects TRBV6-6 to TRBJ1-6, with unresolved D. The CDR3 is 16 amino acids. Germline V gives CDR1 MNHNY, CDR2 SVGAGI (reference sequence). CDR3 bases: TGTGCCGGCAGTTACACGTGGACGATGGGTAACTCACCCCTCCACTTT. Encoded protein: CAGSYTWTMGNSPLHF.

A note on this clonotype: It may be a read error: a sequence one base away is much more abundant. A read error is likely, as this CDR3 ends without the conserved phenylalanine or tryptophan. The genes are TRBV18 and TRBJ2-7; the D is unclear. V was pared by 0 bases and J by 5 bases, with 8 bases between. Germline V lookup: CDR1 KGHSH, CDR2 LQKENI. This CDR3 has 13 amino acids. This CDR3 is CASSPPSLDEQYI. CDR3 coding DNA: TGTGCCAGCTCACCACCGTCCTTAGACGAGCAGTACATC.